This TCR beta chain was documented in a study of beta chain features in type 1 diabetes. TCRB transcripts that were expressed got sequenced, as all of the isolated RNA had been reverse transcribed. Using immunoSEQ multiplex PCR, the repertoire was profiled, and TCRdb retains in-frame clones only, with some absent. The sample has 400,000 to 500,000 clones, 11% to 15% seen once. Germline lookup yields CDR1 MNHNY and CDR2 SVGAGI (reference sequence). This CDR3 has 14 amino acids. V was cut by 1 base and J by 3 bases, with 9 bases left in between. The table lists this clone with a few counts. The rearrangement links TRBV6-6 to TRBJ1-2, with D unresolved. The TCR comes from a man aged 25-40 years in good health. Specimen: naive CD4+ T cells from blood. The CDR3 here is CASSYFVEHYGYTF. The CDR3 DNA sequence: TGTGCCAGCAGTTACTTTGTAGAACACTATGGCTACACCTTC.